The entry that follows covers one T cell receptor (beta chain) sequence. Its antigen remains unidentified. Qualities for individual bases were not recorded, and no much larger clone is one base off. Conventional CD4 T cells were sorted as CD4+CD127+ cells. The control samples were obtained from healthy donors who were not related to the patients. A FACSAria flow cytometer was used to sort the Tconv and Treg cells intended for TCRbeta sequencing. The sorted cells went into 5-ml round-bottom polystyrene tubes, and the dry cell pellets were then frozen at -80 degrees C until sequencing. TCRbeta chain sequencing was performed with the immunoSEQ platform. Processing in the source paper ran as follows. When conventional T cell repertoires were pooled, patients gave 1x10^5 or so distinct in-frame TCRbeta sequences, while healthy donors gave some 1.3x10^5. Treg TCRbeta sequences found in two or more individuals were classed as public, and these public Treg TCRbeta sequences were then looked for in Tconv repertoires. To test for differences between groups, Mann-Whitney U tests with Bonferroni-Dunn correction were run in GraphPad Prism 7.03. TCRdb retrieved this table from immuneACCESS and kept in-frame rearrangements only. Not all clones are present; in checked studies, unresolved V genes account for under half, and no reason is known for the remainder. That table gives V, J and clone size, and the DNA gave D and trimming. For this sample there are roughly 25,000 clones; around 95% appear just once. Approximately 0.25% of the sample is taken by the ten largest.

CDR3 length: 13 amino acids, cysteine to phenylalanine. Solely the CDR3 DNA is kept, with 39 bases framed from the first base. From a lookup of the germline V gene, CDR1 and CDR2 are SGDLS and YYNGEE. V is pared back by 0 bases and J by 2 bases, with 6 bases lying between the germline termini. This sample is drawn from a study of B cell selection in AIRE deficiency (dated by TCRdb to the late 2010s). In terms of the full investigation: Researchers compared the TCRbeta repertoires of sorted blood CD4+ conventional T cells and regulatory T cells from AIRE-deficient patients with the corresponding repertoires from healthy controls. The TCR-sequenced cohort comprised roughly 5 AIRE-deficient APECED patients and roughly 5 healthy control donors.

Paper-wide results and their limitations: About 32% of Treg TCRbeta sequences shared among healthy donors appeared in patient Tconv cells, suggesting diversion of Treg-biased clones into the Tconv compartment. Sequencing covered only TCRbeta chains, and 36.6% of shared healthy-donor Treg sequences were also present in healthy Tconv, possibly due to differing TCRalpha chains. CDR3s were shorter in shared Treg sequences, reflecting a bias toward rearrangements that have few non-templated nucleotide insertions. Among 3,500 to 4,500 shared Treg TCRbeta sequences, around 34% were shared exclusively among healthy donors and over 7% exclusively among patients, which suggests that Treg selection is less efficient in the absence of AIRE. In terms of TCRBV gene usage, CDR3 length and TCR diversity, Tconv and Treg cells from AIRE-deficient patients looked similar to Tconv and Treg cells from healthy donors.

This clonotype was sampled from a human donor in good health. Recombination joined TRBV9 with TRBJ2-7; the D gene cannot be named for sure. Sequencing input: CD4+CD127+ conventional T cells sorted from PBMCs. The nucleotide sequence is TGTGCCAGCAGCGTAGCAGGCCCCTACGAGCAGTACTTC. It specifies CASSVAGPYEQYF.